The clone carrying this T cell receptor beta chain was detected ten times or more. The V gene's germline CDR1 is MNHEY and CDR2 SVGAGI. The length of the CDR3 is 15 residues. Trimming shortened V by 5 bases and J by 0 bases, and 8 bases separated the two germline ends. TCRdb redid the calling of the 5' RACE reads with MiXCR, one entry per CDR3 protein. The sample records roughly 220,000 distinct CDR3 sequences, 9% to 10% being singletons. This specimen comes from a study of T-cell memory formation after mild COVID-19. The chain couples TRBV6-5 to TRBJ1-6; weak D call: TRBD1 (6 bases). Sequencing was carried out using PBMCs or a T cell subset sorted from them (not recorded which). The clonotype was recovered from a young man who had mild COVID-19 (a few samples of this study predate the infection). Cell type and time point are not known. CDR3 sequence: CASSRGGSYNSPLHF. In nucleotides, the CDR3 is TGTGCCAGCAGTCGAGGGGGCTCCTATAATTCACCCCTCCACTTT.